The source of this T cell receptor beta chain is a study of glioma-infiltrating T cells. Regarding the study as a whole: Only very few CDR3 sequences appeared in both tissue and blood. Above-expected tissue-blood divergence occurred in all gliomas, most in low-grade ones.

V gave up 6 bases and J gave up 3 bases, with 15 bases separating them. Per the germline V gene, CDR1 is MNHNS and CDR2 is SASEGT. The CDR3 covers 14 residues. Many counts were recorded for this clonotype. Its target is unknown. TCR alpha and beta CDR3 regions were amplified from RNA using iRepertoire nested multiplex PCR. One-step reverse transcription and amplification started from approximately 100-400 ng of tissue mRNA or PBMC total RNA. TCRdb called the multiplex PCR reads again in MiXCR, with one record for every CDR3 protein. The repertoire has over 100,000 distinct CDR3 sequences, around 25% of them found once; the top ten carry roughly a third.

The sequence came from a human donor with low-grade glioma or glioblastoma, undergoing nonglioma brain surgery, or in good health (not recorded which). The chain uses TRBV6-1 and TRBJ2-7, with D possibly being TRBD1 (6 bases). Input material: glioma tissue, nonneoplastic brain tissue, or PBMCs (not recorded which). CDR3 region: CASRLTGGGYEQYF. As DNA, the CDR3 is TGTGCCAGCAGACTGACAGGAGGAGGCTACGAGCAGTACTTC.